Below, 25 T cell receptor beta chains from the same sample are listed, as sequenced in a study of OX40 agonist ivuxolimab in advanced cancers. This table comes from immunoSEQ multiplex PCR, and its TCRdb copy is limited to in-frame clones, with some not included. The repertoire has about 66,000 clones, around 86% of them found once; the top ten carry over 2%. Sequencing was performed on CD4+ or CD8+ T cells sorted from blood, taken in a trial of the OX40 agonist ivuxolimab. The receptors were gathered from an adult with an advanced solid tumor such as melanoma, head and neck, liver or kidney cancer.

The DNA of the CDR3 is TGCAGCGTTGAAATGACAGGGACGGAGACCCAGTACTTC. Its translation is CSVEMTGTETQYF. J is TRBJ2-5 and V is TRBV29-1, with 7 bases aligning to TRBD1. Germline V gene sequence: CDR1 SQVTM, CDR2 ANQGSEA. The CDR3 has 13 amino acids. V trimming: 2 bases; J trimming: 5 bases; junction bases outside the gene matches: 5.

This clone was counted only a few times. The chain couples TRBV28 to TRBJ1-4, with TRBD1 identical over 8 bases. Germline trimming cut 10 bases from V and 7 bases from J; bases unmatched to any gene: 5. Germline CDR1 and CDR2: MDHEN and SYDVKM. The CDR3 sequence is 12 residues long. CDR3 residues: CATMGQAEKLFF. The CDR3 nucleotides read TGTGCCACAATGGGACAGGCTGAAAAACTGTTTTTT.

V is TRBV18 and J is TRBJ1-5; possible D gene TRBD1, 5 bases. The length of the CDR3 is 15 residues. The V end was cut by 2 bases, the J end by 5 bases, with 13 bases between. Germline-derived CDR1 and CDR2 are KGHSH and LQKENI. This CDR3 is CASSPRTTIDQPQHF. CDR3 sequence (DNA): TGTGCCAGCTCACCAAGGACAACGATTGATCAGCCCCAGCATTTT.

The J gene is TRBJ2-7, the V gene TRBV5-1, with D possibly TRBD1 on 6 matching bases. V lost 4 bases and J 2 bases, leaving 13 bases between the germline ends. Germline-derived CDR1 and CDR2 are SGHRS and YFSETQ. CDR3 length equals 14 residues. CDR3 nucleotide sequence: TGCGCCAGCAGCCCCAGGGGAGAGCCCTACGAGCAGTACTTC. Residues: CASSPRGEPYEQYF.

This clone was counted only a few times. The V gene is TRBV4-2, the J gene TRBJ2-1; the match to TRBD1 covers 7 bases. Germline CDR1 and CDR2: LGHNA and YNFKEQ. CDR3 length equals 16 residues. Trimming cost V 2 bases and J 6 bases; bases outside gene matches: 10. The CDR3 sequence is CASSQRTGAVINEQFF. CDR3 in DNA: TGTGCCAGCAGCCAAAGGACAGGAGCGGTTATCAATGAGCAGTTCTTC.

CDR3 sequence: CASSPGTSGRVETQYF. As DNA, the CDR3 is TGTGCCAGCAGCCCAGGGACTAGCGGGAGGGTCGAGACCCAGTACTTC. The rearrangement links TRBV5-4 to TRBJ2-5; 16 nucleotides match TRBD2. V was pared by 4 bases and J by 5 bases, with 5 bases of the junction left unmatched. CDR3 length equals 16 residues. CDR1 and CDR2 from the germline V gene are SGHNT and YYREEE (reference sequence).

The J gene is TRBJ1-5, the V gene TRBV6-1; unclear D gene. Trimming shortened V by 3 bases and J by 2 bases, and 14 bases separated the two germline ends. Germline CDR1 is MNHNS and CDR2 is SASEGT. The CDR3 runs to 16 residues. DNA for the CDR3: TGTGCCAGCAGTGACGGGAGCGTCGCGGGCAATCAGCCCCAGCATTTT. Its protein is CASSDGSVAGNQPQHF.

The V call is TRBV28, the J call TRBJ2-1, with TRBD1 identical over 9 bases. In germline, CDR1 is MDHEN, CDR2 SYDVKM. J lost 15 bases, V lost 5 bases, and 8 bases had no gene match. This CDR3 has 12 amino acids. The CDR3 sequence is CASSALVTGGFF. CDR3 sequence (DNA): TGTGCCAGCAGTGCGCTCGTGACAGGGGGGTTCTTC. Full variable domain (missing parts from reference TRBV28 and TRBJ2-1): DVKVTQSSRYLVKRTGEKVFLECVQDMDHENMFWYRQDPGLGLRLIYFSYDVKMKEKGDIPEGYSVSREKKERFSLILESASTNQTSMYLCASSALVTGGFFGPGTRLTVL.

The chain recombines TRBV19 with TRBJ2-5; either TRBD1 or TRBD2 may supply D (6 bases each). The CDR3 spans 12 residues. Germline-derived CDR1 and CDR2 are LNHDA and SQIVND (reference sequence). Trimming pared 8 bases from V and 5 bases from J, leaving 12 bases between. The CDR3 loop reads CASGGRRETQYF. The CDR3 DNA reads TGTGCCAGTGGGGGGCGGAGGGAGACCCAGTACTTC.

V gene TRBV6-1 combines with J gene TRBJ2-7; no clear D gene. This CDR3 contains 14 residues. Looked up from germline, CDR1 is MNHNS and CDR2 is SASEGT. Trimming pared 3 bases from V and 2 bases from J, leaving 11 bases between. CDR3 in DNA: TGTGCCAGCAGTGAGGCTTATAGCACCTACGAGCAGTACTTC. This codes for CASSEAYSTYEQYF.

The table lists this clone with a count of one. The rearrangement joins TRBV6-1 to TRBJ2-6; D not resolved. V lost 4 bases and J lost 4, with 14 bases in between. Germline V CDR1 and CDR2: MNHNS, SASEGT. The CDR3 runs to 16 residues. In nucleotides, the CDR3 is TGTGCCAGCAGTGTCCCCGATGGGGTCGGGGCCAACGTCCTGACTTTC. It yields the protein CASSVPDGVGANVLTF.

The chain links TRBV27 to TRBJ2-3; 10 bases line up with TRBD1. The CDR3 is 15 amino acids. CDR1 is MNHEY, CDR2 SMNVEV, per germline (reference sequence). The junction had 8 bases not matched to a gene; V was cut back by 6 bases and J by 5 bases. CDR3 coding DNA: TGTGCCAGCAGGACAGGGGGCGCCCCCGGAGATACGCAGTATTTT. Translating gives CASRTGGAPGDTQYF.

The CDR3 nucleotides are TGCGCCAGCAGCCAAGACCCAGGGGGACGGACTGAAGCTTTCTTT. Its translation: CASSQDPGGRTEAFF. The V and J genes are TRBV4-1 and TRBJ1-1, with TRBD1 identical over 7 bases. With V trimmed by 0 bases and J by 5 bases, 6 bases remained unmatched. Germline V gene data show CDR1 as MGHRA and CDR2 as YSYEKL. This CDR3 comprises 15 residues.

In this sample, this clone turned up a few times. Here the CDR3 DNA reads TGCGCCAGCAGCAGGGCGGGGACAGGGGCGATGAACACTGAAGCTTTCTTT. Amino acids: CASSRAGTGAMNTEAFF. The genes are TRBV5-1 and TRBJ1-1; TRBD1 matches 10 bases. The CDR3 spans 17 residues. Unmatched junction bases numbered 9, after V lost 4 bases and J lost 0 bases. CDR1 SGHRS and CDR2 YFSETQ come from the germline V gene.

The chain recombines TRBV4-1 with TRBJ1-3; the D is unclear. CDR1 and CDR2 (germline): MGHRA, YSYEKL. CDR3 length: 17 amino acids. The V and J ends lost 4 bases and 0 bases respectively, with 16 bases between them. Here the CDR3 reads CASSRGTTVTSGNTIYF. The CDR3 DNA follows: TGCGCCAGCAGCCGAGGAACGACGGTAACCTCTGGAAACACCATATATTTT.

V is TRBV11-2 and J is TRBJ2-7; 8 bases fit TRBD2. The CDR3 length is 15 residues. CDR1 is SGHAT, CDR2 FQNNGV, per germline. V lost 5 bases and J lost 7; bases outside the gene matches: 13. The CDR3 region is CASSAFFGRAQEQYF. The DNA of the CDR3 is TGTGCCAGCAGCGCCTTTTTCGGGAGGGCCCAGGAGCAGTACTTC.

In DNA form, the CDR3 reads TGTGCCAGTAGTATGGTCGGTTTGAACACTGAAGCTTTCTTT. Translation gives CASSMVGLNTEAFF. The V call is TRBV19, the J call TRBJ1-1; D unclear. CDR1 LNHDA and CDR2 SQIVND come from the germline V gene (reference sequence). With 3 bases removed from V and 0 bases from J, the gap between germline ends came to 8 bases. The CDR3 sequence is 14 residues long.

This chain connects TRBV14 to TRBJ1-1; D is unclear. The germline V gene encodes CDR1 SGHDN and CDR2 FVKESK. This CDR3 has 12 amino acids. V lost 2 bases and J lost 8, with 9 bases in between. The CDR3 spells CASSQSTPEAFF. Written as DNA, the CDR3 is TGTGCCAGCAGCCAAAGTACACCAGAAGCTTTCTTT.

The chain is built from TRBV5-1 and TRBJ1-1; the D is unclear. Germline-derived CDR1 and CDR2 are SGHRS and YFSETQ. V lost 0 bases and J lost 3, with 9 bases in between. The CDR3 runs 14 residues. The CDR3 nucleotides read TGCGCCAGCAGCTTGGCTGGGCTGGACACTGAAGCTTTCTTT. Translating gives CASSLAGLDTEAFF.

This chain uses TRBV19 with TRBJ2-7; no firm D call. This CDR3 comprises 14 residues. Germline V gene data show CDR1 as LNHDA and CDR2 as SQIVND (reference sequence). V was shortened by 3 bases and J by 5 bases, with 14 bases between the two germline ends. The CDR3 DNA sequence: TGTGCCAGTAGTATGAATAGGGTATACAACGAGCAGTACTTC. This gives the protein CASSMNRVYNEQYF. Together with reference TRBV19 and TRBJ2-7, the CDR3 gives the full variable domain: DGGITQSPKYLFRKEGQNVTLSCEQNLNHDAMYWYRQDPGQGLRLIYYSQIVNDFQKGDIAEGYSVSREKKESFPLTVTSAQKNPTAFYLCASSMNRVYNEQYFGPGTRLTVT.

The V gene is TRBV6-4, the J gene TRBJ2-3; TRBD2 matches 10 bases. Unmatched junction bases numbered 7, after V lost 2 bases and J lost 2 bases. Per the germline V gene, CDR1 is MRHNA and CDR2 is SNTAGT. CDR3 length: 17 residues. CDR3 protein: CASSDGLAGANTDTQYF. The CDR3 DNA follows: TGTGCCAGCAGTGACGGGCTAGCGGGAGCCAACACAGATACGCAGTATTTT.

This clone was observed a single time. CDR3 region: CASSLGWGPTEAFF. For the CDR3, the DNA is TGTGCCAGCAGTTTGGGCTGGGGGCCCACTGAAGCTTTCTTT. The chain carries TRBV28 and TRBJ1-1, with D possibly matching TRBD1 (6 bases). CDR1 MDHEN and CDR2 SYDVKM come from the germline V gene. The CDR3 consists of 14 residues. Deletions cut 3 bases from V and 4 bases from J, with 12 bases between.

The chain joins TRBV5-6 to TRBJ2-5, with D uncertain. The CDR3 contains 15 residues. V gave up 2 bases and J gave up 1 base, with 12 bases separating them. Per the germline V gene, CDR1 is SGHDT and CDR2 is YYEEEE. The CDR3, as DNA: TGTGCCAGCAGCTTCGCCCAGTCCCTCCAAGAGACCCAGTACTTC. The encoded protein is CASSFAQSLQETQYF. Filled out from reference TRBV5-6 and TRBJ2-5, the complete variable domain reads DAGVTQSPTHLIKTRGQQVTLRCSPKSGHDTVSWYQQALGQGPQFIFQYYEEEERQRGNFPDRFSGHQFPNYSSELNVNALLLGDSALYLCASSFAQSLQETQYFGPGTRLLVL.

CDR3 region: CASSKAGTGGSQPQHF. The CDR3 bases are TGTGCCAGCAGCAAAGCCGGCACGGGGGGTAGTCAGCCCCAGCATTTT. This chain connects TRBV21-1 to TRBJ1-5. TRBV21-1 is a recognized pseudogene. This CDR3 spans 16 amino acids.

This clone was recorded once. The chain carries TRBV5-1 and TRBJ2-7; 7 positions match TRBD2. The CDR3 covers 15 residues. V lost 2 bases and J lost 3; bases outside the gene matches: 8. Germline values: CDR1 SGHRS, CDR2 YFSETQ. CDR3 nucleotide sequence: TGCGCCAGCAGCTTCTCTTCTTCGGGAGGCTACGAGCAGTACTTC. This sequence encodes CASSFSSSGGYEQYF.